Only a few counts were recorded for the clone carrying this T cell receptor beta chain. Each recovered donor of Cohort 3 presented with two negative PCRs, clearance, or symptom resolution. This sample is drawn from a study of blood T cell repertoires in COVID-19. About the study: Some COVID-19 samples were acute and others convalescent; all came from the United States, Italy and Spain.

Germline CDR1 is SGDLS and CDR2 is YYNGEE. V was pared by 3 bases and J by 0 bases, with 6 bases of the junction left unmatched. The CDR3 totals 18 residues. In the source study's methods: Amplification of reference gene primers provided the estimated nucleated cell counts. Sequencing was performed with immunoSEQ multiplex PCR; in TCRdb, only in-frame clones are kept and a portion is missing. V, J and clone size are those of that table, while D and trimming were read from the DNA. Altogether 250,000 to 300,000 clones are present, roughly nine tenths being singletons, with the ten largest covering about 2%.

V and J are TRBV9 and TRBJ2-1, with 13 bases identical to TRBD2. The sequence derives from a woman aged 60-75 years who had recovered from COVID-19. Sequencing was done on a sample of PBMCs or T cells enriched from blood (not recorded which). CDR3 region: CASSERGLAGPSYNEQFF. In DNA, the CDR3 is TGTGCCAGCAGCGAGAGGGGACTAGCGGGGCCCTCCTACAATGAGCAGTTCTTC.